This entry lists 12 T cell receptor beta chains sequenced from one sample in a study of PD-L1 blockade in urothelial cancer. The method was immunoSEQ multiplex PCR; TCRdb's version includes in-frame clones alone and lacks a portion of them. The sample gives about 95,000 clones, around nine tenths of which show up once; 1.5% to 2.5% is in the top ten. Time point reported: pretreatment peripheral blood. The input for sequencing was PBMCs, taken around atezolizumab (anti-PD-L1) treatment. Receptors originate from a man aged 55-75 years with urothelial cancer.

This clone occurred a few times. The V and J genes are TRBV6-6 and TRBJ1-1; 8 nucleotides align to TRBD1. The V and J ends lost 5 bases and 0 bases, in that order; junction bases with no gene match: 2. Germline V CDR1 and CDR2: MNHNY, SVGAGI (reference sequence). There are 14 residues in the CDR3. The CDR3 DNA reads as TGTGCCAGCAGTGGGGGACAGGTGAACACTGAAGCTTTCTTT. Translation gives CASSGGQVNTEAFF.

The DNA of the CDR3 is TGTGCCAGCAGCTTAGCGGGTGCGACAGGGAGAAATGAGCAGTTCTTC. Its protein product is CASSLAGATGRNEQFF. The rearrangement uses TRBV7-2 and TRBJ2-1; 7 bases are shared with TRBD1. The CDR3 sequence is 16 residues long. The V segment lost 0 bases and the J segment 7 bases; nucleotides outside the gene matches: 9. The germline CDR1 and CDR2 sequences are SGHTA and FQGNSA.

The V gene is TRBV5-1, the J gene TRBJ2-7; 8 nucleotides match TRBD1. The CDR3 has 15 amino acids. V shed 3 bases, J shed 2 bases, and the junction held 7 bases outside the gene matches. CDR1 and CDR2 from the germline V gene are SGHRS and YFSETQ. The CDR3 protein is CASSSGQGETYEQYF. DNA of the CDR3: TGCGCCAGCAGCTCCGGACAGGGCGAGACCTACGAGCAGTACTTC. The whole variable domain, remainder taken from reference TRBV5-1 and TRBJ2-7, is KAGVTQTPRYLIKTRGQQVTLSCSPISGHRSVSWYQQTPGQGLQFLFEYFSETQRNKGNFPGRFSGRQFSNSRSEMNVSTLELGDSALYLCASSSGQGETYEQYFGPGTRLTVT.

The chain has TRBV5-1 and TRBJ1-6; no clear D gene. The ends were cut back, 0 bases at V and 8 bases at J, with 9 bases in the middle. Germline CDR1 SGHRS, CDR2 YFSETQ. CDR3 length equals 14 residues. CDR3 amino acids: CASSLGPGDSPLHF. CDR3 sequence (DNA): TGCGCCAGCAGCTTGGGACCTGGAGATTCACCCCTCCACTTT.

V is TRBV9 and J is TRBJ1-2; perhaps TRBD1 as D (5 bases). The ends were cut back, 0 bases at V and 2 bases at J, with 5 bases in the middle. The length of the CDR3 is 13 residues. The germline gives CDR1 SGDLS, CDR2 YYNGEE. The CDR3 region is CASSVGQNYGYTF. Written as DNA, the CDR3 is TGTGCCAGCAGCGTAGGACAGAACTATGGCTACACCTTC. Complete variable domain (other parts from reference TRBV9 and TRBJ1-2): DSGVTQTPKHLITATGQRVTLRCSPRSGDLSVYWYQQSLDQGLQFLIQYYNGEERAKGNILERFSAQQFPDLHSELNLSSLELGDSALYFCASSVGQNYGYTFGSGTRLTVV.

This rearrangement joins TRBV6-5 to TRBJ1-5; D may be TRBD1 (6 bases). CDR1 and CDR2 from the germline V gene are MNHEY and SVGAGI. CDR3 length: 15 residues. Deletions cut 5 bases from V and 7 bases from J, with 18 bases between. The CDR3 coding sequence is TGTGCCAGCAGTCGTTTAGGGGGGGTGGAACAGCCCCAGCATTTT. Encoded protein: CASSRLGGVEQPQHF.

The chain has TRBV18 and TRBJ1-2; D remains unclear. Trimming stripped 6 bases from V and 3 bases from J, with 11 bases between. Germline V gene sequence: CDR1 KGHSH, CDR2 LQKENI. The CDR3 is 13 residues long. CDR3 sequence reads: CASSPEVDYGYTF. In DNA form, the CDR3 reads TGTGCCAGCTCCCCCGAGGTGGACTATGGCTACACCTTC.

The chain couples TRBV7-6 to TRBJ2-7; D is ambiguous. The CDR3 extends over 13 amino acids. Germline lookup yields CDR1 SGHVS and CDR2 FNYEAQ. V lost 5 bases and J 4 bases, leaving 12 bases between the germline ends. The CDR3 protein is CASSPLKKYEQYF. CDR3 nucleotide sequence: TGTGCCAGCAGCCCTCTAAAAAAATACGAGCAGTACTTC.

This clone was counted once. This chain links TRBV6-1 with TRBJ2-7; 9 bases are a match to TRBD1. Germline CDR1 reads MNHNS; CDR2 reads SASEGT. Trimming at V came to 6 bases and at J to 2 bases, leaving 5 bases not matched to a gene. This CDR3 comprises 14 residues. The CDR3 region is CASSQTGGAYEQYF. The CDR3 DNA reads TGTGCCAGCAGCCAGACAGGGGGAGCCTACGAGCAGTACTTC.

The chain recombines TRBV4-3 with TRBJ1-2; no clear D. Trimming pared 4 bases from V and 7 bases from J, leaving 22 bases between. The CDR3 covers 16 residues. CDR1 and CDR2 from the germline V gene are LGHNA and YSLEER. This chain's CDR3 is CASSPQREVIGPGYTF. Written as DNA, the CDR3 is TGCGCCAGCAGCCCTCAGAGGGAGGTTATCGGTCCTGGCTACACCTTC.

The chain combines TRBV4-1 with TRBJ2-4, with D hard to call. The CDR3 extends over 15 amino acids. Trimming stripped 0 bases from V and 0 bases from J, with 6 bases between. Germline values: CDR1 MGHRA, CDR2 YSYEKL. CDR3 DNA: TGCGCCAGCAGCCAAGAAGTACTAGCCAAAAACATTCAGTACTTC. Encoded protein: CASSQEVLAKNIQYF.

V usage is TRBV6-5 and J usage is TRBJ1-3, with TRBD1 matching 7 bases. The CDR3 length is 13 residues. J was trimmed by 8 bases and V by 5 bases; bases with no gene match: 6. Looked up from germline, CDR1 is MNHEY and CDR2 is SVGAGI. The CDR3 DNA reads TGTGCCAGCAGTCTCACAGGGGTTGACACCATATATTTT. Residues: CASSLTGVDTIYF.